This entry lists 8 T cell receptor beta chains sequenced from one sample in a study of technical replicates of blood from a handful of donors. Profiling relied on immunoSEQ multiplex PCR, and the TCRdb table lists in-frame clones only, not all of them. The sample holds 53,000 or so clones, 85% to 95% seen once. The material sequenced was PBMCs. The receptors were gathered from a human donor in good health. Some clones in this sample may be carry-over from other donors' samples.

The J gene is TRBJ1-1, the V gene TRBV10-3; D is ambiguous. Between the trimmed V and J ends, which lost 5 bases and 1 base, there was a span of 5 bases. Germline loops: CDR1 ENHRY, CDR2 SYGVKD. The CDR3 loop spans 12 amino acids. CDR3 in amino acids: CAISRENTEAFF. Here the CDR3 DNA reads TGTGCCATCAGTCGGGAGAACACTGAAGCTTTCTTT.

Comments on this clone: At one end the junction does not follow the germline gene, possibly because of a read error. The CDR3 nucleotides read TGCGCCAGCAGCCCGAGCACCGGGTTCTACGAGCAGTACTTC. This gives the protein CASSPSTGFYEQYF. This sequence joins TRBV11-2 and TRBJ2-7; D is uncertain. Germline-derived CDR1 and CDR2 are SGHAT and FQNNGV. The CDR3 covers 14 residues.

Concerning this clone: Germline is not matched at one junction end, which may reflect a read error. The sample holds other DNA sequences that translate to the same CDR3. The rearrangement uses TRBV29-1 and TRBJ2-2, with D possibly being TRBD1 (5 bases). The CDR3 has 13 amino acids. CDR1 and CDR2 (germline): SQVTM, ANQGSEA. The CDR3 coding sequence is TGCAGCGTTGAGGGGCCGAACACTGGGGAGCTGTTTTTT. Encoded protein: CSVEGPNTGELFF.

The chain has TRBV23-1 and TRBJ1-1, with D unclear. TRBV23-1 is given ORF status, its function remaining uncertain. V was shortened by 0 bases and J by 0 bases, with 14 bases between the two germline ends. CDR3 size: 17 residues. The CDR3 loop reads CASSQSSVPAMNTEAFF. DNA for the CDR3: TGCGCCAGCAGTCAATCGTCGGTCCCTGCCATGAACACTGAAGCTTTCTTT.

CDR3 coding DNA: TGTGCCAGCAACCAACAGGGATATGGCTACACCTTC. It encodes CASNQQGYGYTF. The chain employs TRBV2 and TRBJ1-2; TRBD1 might be the D (6 bases). CDR3 length: 12 residues. CDR1 and CDR2 from the germline V gene are SNHLY and FYNNEI. V lost 7 bases, J lost 5 bases, and 11 bases lay in between.

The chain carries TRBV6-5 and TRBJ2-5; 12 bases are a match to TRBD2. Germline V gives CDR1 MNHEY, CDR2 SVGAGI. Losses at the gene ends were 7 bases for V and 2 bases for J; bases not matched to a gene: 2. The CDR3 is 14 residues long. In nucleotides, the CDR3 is TGTGCCAGCACAGGGACTAGCGGGCAAGAGACCCAGTACTTC. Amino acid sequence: CASTGTSGQETQYF.

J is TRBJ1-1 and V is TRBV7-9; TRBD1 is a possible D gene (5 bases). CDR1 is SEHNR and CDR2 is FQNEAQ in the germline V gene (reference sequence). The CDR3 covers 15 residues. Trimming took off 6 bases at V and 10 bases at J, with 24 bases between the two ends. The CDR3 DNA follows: TGTGCCAGCAGGAAAGGCGGGACCGACTCCATGGGAGCTTTCTTT. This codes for CASRKGGTDSMGAFF.

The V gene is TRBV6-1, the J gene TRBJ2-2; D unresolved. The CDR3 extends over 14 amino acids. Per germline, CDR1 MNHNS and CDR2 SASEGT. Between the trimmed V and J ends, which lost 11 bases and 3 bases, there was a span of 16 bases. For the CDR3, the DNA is TGTGCCTGCACCCCCACGACTTACACCGGGGAGCTGTTTTTT. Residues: CACTPTTYTGELFF.